Below are 22 T cell receptor beta chains sequenced from a single sample in a study of human T cells and chemical hapten exposure. Specified time point: patch test 2, 6 weeks after DPC sensitization. Treatment specified: therapeutic diphenylcyclopropenone sensitization with weekly scalp DPC. TCRdb redid the calling of the RACE reads with MiXCR, one entry per CDR3 protein. The data show 330,000 or so distinct CDR3 sequences, 6% to 7% seen once. The specimen was whole blood, collected in connection with sensitization to the hapten diphenylcyclopropenone (DPC). The receptors stem from a woman between 18 and 29 years old with alopecia areata. Some clones in this sample may be carry-over from other donors' samples.

This clonotype came up a few times. Here the CDR3 DNA reads TGTGCCAGCAGCTTACATGGGTCCTATAATTCACCCCTCCACTTT. Its protein is CASSLHGSYNSPLHF. V gene TRBV7-2 combines with J gene TRBJ1-6, with D hard to call. Germline V gives CDR1 SGHTA, CDR2 FQGNSA. The germline V and J ends were trimmed by 2 bases and 1 base, with 6 bases remaining between them. The CDR3 spans 15 residues.

This clonotype came up many times. The chain combines TRBV6-5 with TRBJ1-4; the D is unclear. Between the trimmed V and J ends, which lost 2 bases and 4 bases, there was a span of 8 bases. CDR1 and CDR2 from the germline V gene are MNHEY and SVGAGI. There are 14 residues in the CDR3. CDR3 sequence: CASSYGQVNEKLFF. CDR3 bases: TGTGCCAGCAGTTACGGGCAGGTTAATGAAAAACTGTTTTTT.

This clonotype was counted at least ten times. V usage is TRBV7-9 and J usage is TRBJ2-7, with TRBD2 identical over 12 bases. The CDR3 runs to 16 residues. CDR1 is SEHNR and CDR2 is FQNEAQ in the germline V gene (reference sequence). V was clipped by 4 bases and J by 2 bases; unmatched bases: 6. The CDR3 DNA follows: TGTGCCAGCAGCTCCGCCGGACTAGCGGGGACCTACGAGCAGTACTTC. It is translated as CASSSAGLAGTYEQYF.

This clonotype was seen at least ten times. The chain joins TRBV29-1 to TRBJ1-2; D remains ambiguous. Germline CDR1 reads SQVTM; CDR2 reads ANQGSEA. The CDR3 loop spans 12 amino acids. The CDR3 reads CRGPTSPYGYTF. In DNA, the CDR3 is TGCAGGGGCCCCACAAGCCCCTATGGCTACACCTTC.

This clonotype was seen a handful of times. This chain joins TRBV6-2 or TRBV6-3 and TRBJ1-1; 7 bases match TRBD1. The junction had 6 bases not matched to a gene; V was cut back by 5 bases and J by 0 bases. The V gene's germline CDR1 is MNHEY and CDR2 SVGEGT. The CDR3 has 15 amino acids. The DNA of the CDR3 is TGTGCCAGCAGTGAGACAGGGAGAATGAACACTGAAGCTTTCTTT. Amino acid sequence: CASSETGRMNTEAFF.

The chain combines TRBV5-1 with TRBJ2-4; D perhaps matches TRBD2 (6 bases). CDR3 size: 16 residues. Germline CDR1 and CDR2: SGHRS and YFSETQ. V lost 3 bases and J 5 bases, leaving 18 bases between the germline ends. The CDR3 coding sequence is TGCGCCAGCAGCTCGTCGGGCGGAGGGCTGGAAAACATTCAGTACTTC. As protein: CASSSSGGGLENIQYF.

This clonotype was recorded a few times. The chain joins TRBV12-3 or TRBV12-4 to TRBJ2-3, with 10 bases aligning to TRBD1. After removal of 3 bases from V and 4 bases from J, the junction contained 1 base not matched to a gene. The length of the CDR3 is 14 residues. As DNA, the CDR3 is TGTGCCAGCAGTTTGGACAGGGGGGCAGATACGCAGTATTTT. Translated: CASSLDRGADTQYF.

There are many counts of this clonotype. The V and J genes are TRBV18 and TRBJ1-5, with D possibly being TRBD1 (5 bases). From germline, CDR1 is KGHSH and CDR2 LQKENI. Trimming removed 5 bases at V and 4 bases at J, with 12 bases between. The CDR3 has 14 residues. The CDR3 loop is CASSTWGENQPQHF. CDR3 bases: TGTGCCAGCTCAACGTGGGGCGAAAATCAGCCCCAGCATTTT. Looking up the rest from reference TRBV18 and TRBJ1-5 gives the full variable domain: NAGVMQNPRHLVRRRGQEARLRCSPMKGHSHVYWYRQLPEEGLKFMVYLQKENIIDESGMPKERFSAEFPKEGPSILRIQQVVRGDSAAYFCASSTWGENQPQHFGDGTRLSIL.

The table lists this clonotype with a few counts. V gene TRBV18 combines with J gene TRBJ1-4, with TRBD1 identical over 9 bases. V lost 6 bases, J lost 8 bases, and 13 bases stayed unmatched. Germline-derived CDR1 and CDR2 are KGHSH and LQKENI. The CDR3 covers 16 residues. CDR3 residues: CASSVPGQGRDEKLFF. In nucleotides, the CDR3 is TGTGCCAGCTCCGTCCCGGGACAGGGAAGAGACGAAAAACTGTTTTTT.

This clonotype was seen more than once but under ten times. The chain couples TRBV20-1 to TRBJ1-6; 9 bases are a match to TRBD1. With 6 bases clipped from V and 10 bases from J, the junction kept 7 bases outside the gene matches. The CDR3 totals 13 residues. Germline V CDR1 and CDR2: DFQATT, SNEGSKA (reference sequence). This chain's CDR3 is CSANRDRVSPLHF. CDR3 sequence (DNA): TGCAGTGCAAACCGGGACAGGGTATCACCCCTCCACTTT.

This clonotype was observed a handful of times. This chain links TRBV7-2 with TRBJ2-3; TRBD2 matches 10 bases. V lost 3 bases to trimming and J lost 5 bases; unmatched junction nucleotides: 5. Germline CDR1 reads SGHTA; CDR2 reads FQGNSA. This CDR3 contains 15 residues. CDR3 amino acids: CASSFSGGRGDTQYF. CDR3 bases: TGTGCCAGCAGCTTTAGCGGGGGGAGAGGAGATACGCAGTATTTT. The whole variable domain, remainder taken from reference TRBV7-2 and TRBJ2-3, is GAGVSQSPSNKVTEKGKDVELRCDPISGHTALYWYRQSLGQGLEFLIYFQGNSAPDKSGLPSDRFSAERTGGSVSTLTIQRTQQEDSAVYLCASSFSGGRGDTQYFGPGTRLTVL.

The J gene is TRBJ2-7, the V gene TRBV4-2, with no clear D. The CDR3 totals 14 residues. Germline CDR1 reads LGHNA; CDR2 reads YNFKEQ. Between the trimmed V and J ends, which lost 2 bases and 5 bases, there was a span of 13 bases. The CDR3 nucleotides read TGTGCCAGCAGCCAACCAAATGGAACTGACGAGCAGTACTTC. Amino acid sequence: CASSQPNGTDEQYF.

This clonotype occurred many times. The rearrangement links TRBV2 to TRBJ1-4, with no clear D. The CDR3 is made up of 15 amino acids. Germline CDR1 is SNHLY and CDR2 is FYNNEI. Trimming removed 3 bases from V and 8 bases from J, with 16 bases in between. CDR3 protein: CASSENEDIGEKLFF. The CDR3 DNA is TGTGCCAGCAGTGAGAATGAAGATATTGGGGAAAAACTGTTTTTT.

The chain employs TRBV28 and TRBJ1-6, with D possibly TRBD1 on 5 matching bases. In germline, CDR1 is MDHEN, CDR2 SYDVKM. The CDR3 length is 14 residues. V lost 8 bases and J lost 9, with 17 bases in between. The CDR3 DNA sequence: TGTGCCAGCTGCCCCCCGGGGACCGGTTCACCCCTCCACTTT. Translating gives CASCPPGTGSPLHF.

In this sample, this clonotype turned up many times. This chain uses TRBV12-3 or TRBV12-4 with TRBJ2-7; D uncertain. The CDR3 length is 12 residues. The V and J ends lost 2 bases and 2 bases respectively, with 4 bases between them. The DNA for the CDR3 is TGTGCCAGCAGTTTAACCGCCTACGAGCAGTACTTC. It codes for CASSLTAYEQYF.

Many counts were recorded for this clonotype. The V call is TRBV16, the J call TRBJ2-7; D may be TRBD1 (6 bases). The germline V gene encodes CDR1 KGHSY and CDR2 FQNENV. V lost 4 bases to trimming and J lost 3 bases, with 10 bases between them. The CDR3 sequence is 13 residues long. CDR3 nucleotide sequence: TGTGCCAGCAGCCCCGACAGGATCTACGAGCAGTACTTC. Amino acid sequence: CASSPDRIYEQYF.

Ten or more counts support this clonotype. This rearrangement joins TRBV18 to TRBJ1-2, with 9 bases fitting TRBD1. The CDR3 totals 13 residues. V was clipped by 6 bases and J by 7 bases; unmatched bases: 6. Germline assignment: CDR1 KGHSH and CDR2 LQKENI. As DNA, the CDR3 is TGTGCCAGCTCGGGGGACAGGGTGGCTGGCTACACCTTC. It codes for CASSGDRVAGYTF. Combining the CDR3 with reference TRBV18 and TRBJ1-2 gives the whole variable domain NAGVMQNPRHLVRRRGQEARLRCSPMKGHSHVYWYRQLPEEGLKFMVYLQKENIIDESGMPKERFSAEFPKEGPSILRIQQVVRGDSAAYFCASSGDRVAGYTFGSGTRLTVV.

The gene calls are TRBV6-6 and TRBJ1-2; D remains ambiguous. The CDR3 covers 13 residues. Germline V gene lookup returns CDR1 MNHNY and CDR2 SVGAGI (reference sequence). V lost 6 bases and J 0 bases, leaving 8 bases between the germline ends. This CDR3 reads CASRESANYGYTF. For the CDR3, the DNA is TGTGCCAGCAGGGAATCAGCTAACTATGGCTACACCTTC.

In its sample, this clonotype was seen many times. The chain employs TRBV5-6 and TRBJ1-6; a possible D gene is TRBD1 (6 bases). With 0 bases removed from V and 9 bases from J, the gap between germline ends came to 16 bases. The CDR3 runs 16 residues. Germline V lookup: CDR1 SGHDT, CDR2 YYEEEE. The chain's CDR3 is CASSLAGRGAASPLHF. In nucleotides, the CDR3 is TGTGCCAGCAGCTTGGCCGGCAGGGGTGCTGCTTCACCCCTCCACTTT. The full variable domain, rest sourced from reference TRBV5-6 and TRBJ1-6, is DAGVTQSPTHLIKTRGQQVTLRCSPKSGHDTVSWYQQALGQGPQFIFQYYEEEERQRGNFPDRFSGHQFPNYSSELNVNALLLGDSALYLCASSLAGRGAASPLHFGNGTRLTVT.

The chain combines TRBV10-3 with TRBJ2-3; D possibly corresponds to TRBD1 (6 bases). CDR3 length: 16 amino acids. Germline CDR1 reads ENHRY; CDR2 reads SYGVKD. Deletions cut 3 bases from V and 6 bases from J, with 19 bases between. The CDR3: CAISDTFQQGLDTQYF. The DNA for the CDR3 is TGTGCCATCAGTGATACCTTCCAACAGGGTTTGGATACGCAGTATTTT.

The chain couples TRBV4-2 to TRBJ2-3; D is unclear. Germline CDR1 is LGHNA and CDR2 is YNFKEQ. This CDR3 has 14 amino acids. V lost 3 bases and J lost 2, with 9 bases in between. CDR3 amino acids: CASSQAGFTDTQYF. The CDR3 bases are TGTGCCAGCAGCCAGGCCGGGTTCACAGATACGCAGTATTTT.

The V gene is TRBV12-3 or TRBV12-4, the J gene TRBJ1-5; 8 nucleotides line up with TRBD1. This CDR3 contains 16 residues. With V trimmed by 5 bases and J by 1 base, 7 bases remained unmatched. For the CDR3, the DNA is TGTGCCAGCAGTGAATCCAACAGGGGGAGCAATCAGCCCCAGCATTTT. As protein: CASSESNRGSNQPQHF.